This TCR beta chain stems from a study of T-cell memory formation after mild COVID-19. Study overall: There were largely donor-specific TCR clusters. Study-wide results and caveats: A subset of responding clones appeared in pre-infection memory, suggesting cross-reactive memory joined.

After 5'RACE with constant-segment primers, TCR alpha and TCR beta cDNA libraries carrying sample barcodes and UMIs were obtained. TCRdb reprocessed the 5' RACE reads via MiXCR and lists one record per CDR3 protein. Among some 160,000 distinct CDR3 sequences listed, roughly 13% were seen once. Germline V gives CDR1 LGHNA, CDR2 YNFKEQ. The CDR3 is 14 residues long. V dropped 0 bases and J dropped 8; count of bases not matched to a gene: 6. The sample holds a few counts of this clonotype. Its antigen is unknown. Sequenced sample: PBMCs or a T cell subset sorted from them (not recorded which). V is TRBV4-2 and J is TRBJ1-2; 7 bases are shared with TRBD1. The receptor was derived from a man younger than 35 who had mild COVID-19 (a few samples of this study predate the infection). Cell type and time point are not known. CDR3 in amino acids: CASSQDRLDRGYTF. The CDR3 coding sequence is TGTGCCAGCAGCCAAGATAGATTGGACAGGGGCTACACCTTC.